The rows below give T cell receptor beta chains drawn from one sample of a study of blood T cells in healthy people across ages. TCRdb used MiXCR to reprocess the 5' RACE reads, holding one entry per CDR3 protein. The repertoire holds 1.5 million to 2 million distinct CDR3 sequences, with approximately 50% as singletons. The material sequenced was blood. The receptors derive from a woman in her thirties or forties in good health. Each CDR3 is given with its conserved first and last residue. D genes are given only for firm matches. For some rows the clone size is stated as once, few or many, or as a class when expanded; others skip it.

V gene: TRBV6-1; clone size: few; J gene: TRBJ2-3; D gene: NA; CDR3 protein: CASSASRGGEGTDTQYF; CDR3 DNA: TGTGCCAGCAGTGCTTCGCGGGGCGGAGAAGGCACAGATACGCAGTATTTT
V gene: TRBV6-5; clone size: once; J gene: TRBJ2-5; D gene: NA; CDR3 protein: CASSKGHLQETQYF; CDR3 DNA: TGTGCCAGCAGTAAGGGACACCTCCAAGAGACCCAGTACTTC
V gene: TRBV5-4; clone size: NA; J gene: TRBJ2-4; D gene: TRBD2; CDR3 protein: CASSSGGRAQNIQYF; CDR3 DNA: TGTGCCAGCAGCTCGGGAGGCAGGGCCCAAAACATTCAGTACTTC
V gene: TRBV6-5; clone size: few; J gene: TRBJ2-1; D gene: TRBD2; CDR3 protein: CASSSPSAGGPNEQFF; CDR3 DNA: TGTGCCAGCAGTTCTCCGTCGGCGGGGGGGCCCAATGAGCAGTTCTTC
V gene: TRBV28; clone size: few; J gene: TRBJ2-7; D gene: TRBD1; CDR3 protein: CASRTRDRNYEQYF; CDR3 DNA: TGTGCCAGCAGAACCCGGGACAGAAACTACGAGCAGTACTTC
V gene: TRBV7-9; clone size: NA; J gene: TRBJ1-2; D gene: NA; CDR3 protein: CASSLLLETNYGYTF; CDR3 DNA: TGTGCCAGCAGCTTACTCCTTGAAACTAACTATGGCTACACCTTC
V gene: TRBV10-3; clone size: few; J gene: TRBJ1-2; D gene: NA; CDR3 protein: CAISGSYGYTF; CDR3 DNA: TGTGCCATCAGCGGGAGTTATGGCTACACCTTC
V gene: TRBV6-6; clone size: few; J gene: TRBJ1-2; D gene: NA; CDR3 protein: CASSRRNYGYTF; CDR3 DNA: TGTGCCAGCAGTCGACGGAACTATGGCTACACCTTC
V gene: TRBV20-1; clone size: NA; J gene: TRBJ2-5; D gene: NA; CDR3 protein: CSAWGQSLGTQYF; CDR3 DNA: TGCAGTGCCTGGGGACAATCTCTCGGGACCCAGTACTTC
V gene: TRBV7-9; clone size: NA; J gene: TRBJ1-5; D gene: NA; CDR3 protein: CASSSGPRHQPQHF; CDR3 DNA: TGTGCCAGCAGCTCAGGACCCCGGCATCAGCCCCAGCATTTT
V gene: TRBV4-1; clone size: few; J gene: TRBJ1-5; D gene: NA; CDR3 protein: CASSQEEGFQPQHF; CDR3 DNA: TGCGCCAGCAGCCAAGAAGAAGGGTTTCAGCCCCAGCATTTT
V gene: TRBV6-5; clone size: NA; J gene: TRBJ2-1; D gene: NA; CDR3 protein: CASTIKGGNEQFF; CDR3 DNA: TGTGCCAGCACCATAAAAGGTGGAAATGAGCAGTTCTTC
V gene: TRBV5-1; clone size: NA; J gene: TRBJ2-3; D gene: NA; CDR3 protein: CASSPGGNPGDTQYF; CDR3 DNA: TGCGCCAGCAGCCCTGGGGGGAACCCAGGGGATACGCAGTATTTT
V gene: TRBV7-8; clone size: NA; J gene: TRBJ2-2; D gene: TRBD1; CDR3 protein: CASGRTGAGELFF; CDR3 DNA: TGTGCCAGCGGCCGGACAGGAGCCGGGGAGCTGTTTTTT
V gene: TRBV10-3; clone size: NA; J gene: TRBJ1-2; D gene: NA; CDR3 protein: CAITRTANYGYTF; CDR3 DNA: TGTGCCATCACCAGGACGGCTAACTATGGCTACACCTTC
V gene: TRBV28; clone size: few; J gene: TRBJ2-5; D gene: TRBD2; CDR3 protein: CASTPSGRGETQYF; CDR3 DNA: TGTGCCAGCACCCCGTCTGGGCGGGGGGAGACCCAGTACTTC
V gene: TRBV20-1; clone size: NA; J gene: TRBJ2-7; D gene: TRBD2; CDR3 protein: CSARDRRRGGDYEQYF; CDR3 DNA: TGCAGTGCTAGAGATCGACGGCGGGGGGGAGACTACGAGCAGTACTTC
V gene: TRBV5-1; clone size: many; J gene: TRBJ2-5; D gene: NA; CDR3 protein: CASSRTTQETQYF; CDR3 DNA: TGCGCCAGCAGCCGGACTACCCAAGAGACCCAGTACTTC
V gene: TRBV29-1; clone size: few; J gene: TRBJ2-7; D gene: NA; CDR3 protein: CSVDGEAGGLYEQYF; CDR3 DNA: TGCAGCGTTGACGGGGAGGCAGGGGGTTTGTACGAGCAGTACTTC
V gene: TRBV24-1; clone size: NA; J gene: TRBJ2-5; D gene: TRBD2; CDR3 protein: CATSDLPGRGSGVQETQYF; CDR3 DNA: TGTGCCACCAGTGATTTGCCAGGGAGGGGTTCAGGAGTGCAAGAGACCCAGTACTTC
V gene: TRBV7-9; clone size: NA; J gene: TRBJ2-5; D gene: NA; CDR3 protein: CASSPVAVETRYF; CDR3 DNA: TGTGCCAGCAGCCCAGTAGCGGTGGAGACCCGGTACTTC
V gene: TRBV18; clone size: NA; J gene: TRBJ2-7; D gene: NA; CDR3 protein: CASSPTVTSGVDEQYF; CDR3 DNA: TGTGCCAGCTCACCAACCGTGACAAGTGGGGTCGACGAGCAGTACTTC
V gene: TRBV29-1; clone size: many; J gene: TRBJ2-5; D gene: TRBD2; CDR3 protein: CSVESLGTSEGVTQYF; CDR3 DNA: TGCAGCGTTGAATCCTTGGGGACTAGCGAGGGCGTGACCCAGTACTTC
V gene: TRBV28; clone size: NA; J gene: TRBJ2-1; D gene: NA; CDR3 protein: CASSFLEGLKHEQFF; CDR3 DNA: TGTGCCAGCAGTTTTCTTGAGGGTTTGAAGCATGAGCAGTTCTTC
V gene: TRBV6-2/TRBV6-3; clone size: many; J gene: TRBJ2-3; D gene: TRBD2; CDR3 protein: CASGLRDYTDTQYF; CDR3 DNA: TGTGCCAGCGGTTTACGGGACTACACAGATACGCAGTATTTT
V gene: TRBV4-1; clone size: NA; J gene: TRBJ2-3; D gene: NA; CDR3 protein: CASSLSGTFGVTDTQYF; CDR3 DNA: TGCGCCAGCAGCCTTTCCGGGACTTTCGGGGTCACAGATACGCAGTATTTT
V gene: TRBV20-1; clone size: few; J gene: TRBJ1-5; D gene: TRBD1; CDR3 protein: CSARNRGGSDQPQHF; CDR3 DNA: TGCAGTGCTAGAAACAGGGGGGGCTCAGATCAGCCCCAGCATTTT
V gene: TRBV6-1; clone size: NA; J gene: TRBJ2-7; D gene: TRBD1; CDR3 protein: CASGPRTGPSYEQYF; CDR3 DNA: TGTGCCAGCGGGCCGAGGACAGGGCCCTCCTACGAGCAGTACTTC
V gene: TRBV4-2; clone size: NA; J gene: TRBJ2-5; D gene: NA; CDR3 protein: CASSQDRAGRETQYF; CDR3 DNA: TGTGCCAGCAGCCAAGATCGGGCCGGGCGAGAGACCCAGTACTTC
V gene: TRBV28; clone size: NA; J gene: TRBJ2-3; D gene: NA; CDR3 protein: CASTSLLGTDTQYF; CDR3 DNA: TGTGCCAGCACCTCCCTGTTGGGCACAGATACGCAGTATTTT
V gene: TRBV14; clone size: few; J gene: TRBJ1-4; D gene: NA; CDR3 protein: CASSQKSPGGDEKLFF; CDR3 DNA: TGTGCCAGCAGCCAAAAAAGTCCCGGGGGCGATGAAAAACTGTTTTTT
V gene: TRBV27; clone size: few; J gene: TRBJ2-7; D gene: TRBD2; CDR3 protein: CASSYRPGGGTYEQYF; CDR3 DNA: TGTGCCAGCAGCTATAGACCGGGAGGGGGGACGTACGAGCAGTACTTC
V gene: TRBV7-2; clone size: NA; J gene: TRBJ1-2; D gene: TRBD1; CDR3 protein: CASSLDRRGEDGYTF; CDR3 DNA: TGTGCCAGCAGCTTAGATCGCAGGGGGGAGGATGGCTACACCTTC
V gene: TRBV9; clone size: NA; J gene: TRBJ2-7; D gene: NA; CDR3 protein: CASSPRASGRYEQYF; CDR3 DNA: TGTGCCAGCAGCCCCCGGGCCTCAGGACGCTACGAGCAGTACTTC